A single sample gave rise to the 9 T cell receptor beta chains below, sequenced in a study of blood T cell repertoires in COVID-19. Generated by immunoSEQ multiplex PCR, the TCRdb table keeps only in-frame clones and is missing some. The sample shows 240,000 or so clones, 70% to 90% of them seen only once. Sequencing input: PBMCs or T cells enriched from blood (not recorded which). The receptors here all came from a woman between 40 and 50 years old with acute COVID-19.

The chain carries TRBV3-1 (or the pseudogene TRBV3-2) and TRBJ2-3, with 10 positions matching TRBD1. This CDR3 comprises 14 residues. The germline V gene has CDR1 LGHDT and CDR2 YNNKEL (reference sequence). The trim removed 4 bases at V and 7 bases at J, leaving 5 bases unmatched. CDR3 DNA sequence: TGTGCCAGCAGCCTCGACAGGGGGCTGTATACGCAGTATTTT. It specifies CASSLDRGLYTQYF.

J is TRBJ2-1 and V is TRBV7-3; possibly TRBD1 for D (6 bases). The CDR3 contains 16 residues. In germline, CDR1 is SGHTA, CDR2 FQGTGA. The V end was cut by 0 bases, the J end by 6 bases, with 15 bases between. The CDR3 sequence: CASSLTGAPTPNEQFF. The CDR3 region has the DNA TGTGCCAGCAGCTTAACGGGGGCCCCAACCCCCAATGAGCAGTTCTTC.

The sample holds a few counts of this clone. V is TRBV25-1 and J is TRBJ2-3; 10 positions match TRBD2. Germline CDR1 reads MGHDK; CDR2 reads SYGVNS. The trim removed 4 bases at V and 0 bases at J, leaving 4 bases unmatched. The CDR3 loop spans 16 amino acids. CDR3: CASSATSGNSTDTQYF. The CDR3 bases are TGTGCCAGCAGTGCAACTAGCGGGAATAGCACAGATACGCAGTATTTT.

The rearrangement uses TRBV6-1 and TRBJ2-1; possible D gene TRBD2, 6 bases. CDR1 and CDR2 (germline): MNHNS, SASEGT. The CDR3 is made up of 16 amino acids. Trimming removed 4 bases at V and 4 bases at J, with 17 bases between. DNA for the CDR3: TGTGCCAGCAGTGGGGACTTGGGGTCGGGGTACAATGAGCAGTTCTTC. It yields the protein CASSGDLGSGYNEQFF.

The chain recombines TRBV2 with TRBJ1-2, with 9 bases matching TRBD1. In germline, CDR1 is SNHLY, CDR2 FYNNEI. The CDR3 sequence is 14 residues long. The trim removed 2 bases at V and 6 bases at J, leaving 4 bases unmatched. The CDR3 bases are TGTGCCAGCAGTGAAACCGGGACAGGGAATGGCTACACCTTC. The encoded protein is CASSETGTGNGYTF.

This clone was seen once. The chain is built from TRBV4-1 and TRBJ2-7; TRBD1 is a possible D gene (5 bases). Germline V gene data show CDR1 as MGHRA and CDR2 as YSYEKL. V was clipped by 1 base and J by 7 bases, with 14 bases between them. CDR3 length: 14 residues. CDR3 nucleotides: TGCGCCAGCAGCCAAGTTTCAGGGTACTCAGAGCAGTACTTC. Translation gives CASSQVSGYSEQYF.

The CDR3 loop reads CASSEGTYSSGNTIYF. The CDR3 bases are TGTGCCAGCAGTGAAGGGACATATAGCTCTGGAAACACCATATATTTT. This chain links TRBV6-1 with TRBJ1-3; tentative D call: TRBD1 (5 bases). V lost 1 base to trimming and J lost 0 bases, with 10 bases between them. CDR3 length: 16 amino acids. Germline CDR1 MNHNS, CDR2 SASEGT.

V and J are TRBV7-9 and TRBJ2-7; D unclear. The germline gives CDR1 SEHNR, CDR2 FQNEAQ (reference sequence). The CDR3 contains 12 residues. V shed 3 bases and J shed 4 bases, with 7 bases lying between them. CDR3 DNA: TGTGCCAGCAGCTTTTTTCTTTACGAGCAGTACTTC. This translates into CASSFFLYEQYF. The whole variable domain, filled in from reference TRBV7-9 and TRBJ2-7, reads DTGVSQNPRHKITKRGQNVTFRCDPISEHNRLYWYRQTLGQGPEFLTYFQNEAQLEKSRLLSDRFSAERPKGSFSTLEIQRTEQGDSAMYLCASSFFLYEQYFGPGTRLTVT.

The chain joins TRBV19 to TRBJ2-3, with 7 bases lining up with TRBD1. The CDR3 totals 16 residues. Germline V gives CDR1 LNHDA, CDR2 SQIVND (reference sequence). Trimming took 4 bases from V and 1 from J; bases not matched to a gene: 8. The CDR3 region is CASSKEGAGGTDTQYF. CDR3 nucleotide sequence: TGTGCCAGTAGTAAAGAGGGGGCCGGAGGCACAGATACGCAGTATTTT.